This TCR beta chain was recorded in a study of blood T cell repertoires in COVID-19. Study at large: T cells, B-cell-depleted T cells, or PBMCs supplied cDNA or gDNA.

Cohorts were assigned according to the clinical history that participants reported. In the original analysis: Estimates of nucleated cell counts were drawn from the amplification of reference gene primers. Only in-frame clones appear in the TCRdb table, and some are missing; sequencing was by immunoSEQ multiplex PCR. The DNA gave D and trimming, while V, J and clone size come from that table. The table lists roughly 450,000 clones, about 92% of them singletons, with about 0.6% in the top ten. The junction had 5 bases not matched to a gene; V was cut back by 4 bases and J by 4 bases. The CDR3 covers 15 residues. The germline CDR1 and CDR2 sequences are SEHNR and FQNEAQ (reference sequence).

The receptor was isolated from a man aged 18 to 30 who had recovered from COVID-19. This sequence joins TRBV7-9 and TRBJ1-5, with TRBD1 matching over 9 bases. The specimen sequenced was PBMCs or T cells enriched from blood (not recorded which). The CDR3 sequence: CASSSGTGRNQPQHF. In DNA, the CDR3 is TGTGCCAGCAGCTCCGGGACAGGGAGGAATCAGCCCCAGCATTTT.